The TCR beta chain under discussion was sequenced for a study of neurological immune-mediated disorders. Study-wide results and limits: CDR3 amino acid sequences found in expanded clones were never shared across subjects, suggesting private repertoires in all groups.

The CDR3 consists of 16 residues. The germline V gene encodes CDR1 SGHDT and CDR2 YYEEEE. V shed 0 bases and J shed 4 bases, with 15 bases lying between them. This clonotype was seen ten or more times. Its antigen remains unidentified. The sorted libraries involved the use of 850,000 to 1,000,000 CD4+ or CD8+ T cells. Synthesis of cDNA was carried out by template-switch 5'RACE. The reaction used 10-nucleotide random UMIs. TCRdb re-derived calls from the 5' RACE reads in MiXCR, one entry per CDR3 protein. The data hold about 37,000 distinct CDR3 sequences, with roughly 12% observed a single time. The sequenced sample was CD4+ T cells from blood. V gene TRBV5-6 combines with J gene TRBJ2-3; possibly TRBD2 for D (6 bases). The origin of this receptor is a woman in her 30s with HTLV-1-associated myelopathy (HAM/TSP). The CDR3 region has the DNA TGTGCCAGCAGCTTGGGGGGAGGAAACTTACCAGATACGCAGTATTTT. It yields the protein CASSLGGGNLPDTQYF. Filled out from reference TRBV5-6 and TRBJ2-3, the complete variable domain reads DAGVTQSPTHLIKTRGQQVTLRCSPKSGHDTVSWYQQALGQGPQFIFQYYEEEERQRGNFPDRFSGHQFPNYSSELNVNALLLGDSALYLCASSLGGGNLPDTQYFGPGTRLTVL.